These T cell receptor beta chains were read from a single sample in a study of cytomegalovirus exposure and HLA in healthy donors. Clones were sequenced by immunoSEQ multiplex PCR, and TCRdb holds only the in-frame ones, with some missing. The sample consists of fewer than 150,000 clones, roughly 88% of them appearing once. The sequenced material came from PBMCs. The receptor source for this set is a man aged 18 to 29 in good health and CMV-seronegative. Both conserved end residues are part of each CDR3. A D gene is named only where the DNA matches it firmly. Clone size is not always given. Where it is, it says once, few, many or a class for expanded clones.

j_call d_call v_call clone_size cdr3_aa cdr3_nt
TRBJ2-5 TRBD2 TRBV5-6 - CASSLRTSGDPRETQYF TGTGCCAGCAGCCTACGGACTAGCGGGGACCCTCGGGAGACCCAGTACTTC
TRBJ2-1 TRBD2 TRBV5-1 - CASSQTSGDYNEQFF TGCGCCAGCAGCCAGACTAGCGGGGATTACAATGAGCAGTTCTTC
TRBJ1-4 - TRBV19 few CASSSRNEKLFF TGTGCCAGTAGTAGCAGGAATGAAAAACTGTTTTTT
TRBJ2-2 - TRBV29-1 - CSALVATGELFF TGCAGCGCCCTAGTGGCTACCGGGGAGCTGTTTTTT
TRBJ2-7 - TRBV28 - CASSVSSYEQYF TGTGCCAGCAGTGTGAGCTCCTACGAGCAGTACTTC
TRBJ2-1 TRBD1 TRBV4-1 - CASSQVRGRDYNEQFF TGCGCCAGCAGCCAAGTGAGGGGGCGCGATTACAATGAGCAGTTCTTC
TRBJ1-1 - TRBV29-1 - CSVPTWGSEAFF TGCAGCGTTCCGACTTGGGGCAGCGAAGCTTTCTTT
TRBJ1-2 TRBD1 TRBV11-2 - CAAEILRGPAGYTF TGTGCCGCAGAGATTCTCAGGGGGCCGGCTGGCTACACCTTC
TRBJ1-6 TRBD1 TRBV11-2 few CASSLLTGVNSPLHF TGTGCCAGCAGCTTACTGACAGGGGTCAATTCACCCCTCCACTTT
TRBJ1-1 - TRBV6-5 - CASSSTGGRSEAFF TGTGCCAGCAGCTCAACAGGCGGCCGGTCTGAAGCTTTCTTT
TRBJ2-7 - TRBV7-4 - CASRQAEISYEQYF TGTGCCAGCAGGCAAGCGGAAATCTCCTACGAGCAGTACTTC
TRBJ2-6 - TRBV5-1 - CASSLVPNGANVLTF TGCGCCAGCAGCTTGGTACCTAACGGGGCCAACGTCCTGACTTTC
TRBJ2-3 TRBD2 TRBV10-1 - CASDGLAASTDTQYF TGCGCCAGTGACGGACTAGCGGCTAGCACAGATACGCAGTATTTT
TRBJ1-2 - TRBV6-1 - CASSETGTYGYTF TGTGCCAGCAGTGAAACAGGGACCTATGGCTACACCTTC
TRBJ1-1 - TRBV6-1 - CASCAGWLYTEAFF TGTGCCAGCTGCGCAGGGTGGTTATACACTGAAGCTTTCTTT
TRBJ1-5 - TRBV28 - CASSWGPQPQHF TGTGCCAGCAGTTGGGGGCCACAGCCCCAGCATTTT
TRBJ2-7 - TRBV28 - CASRDRIQTYEQYF TGTGCCAGCAGAGACAGAATACAAACCTACGAGCAGTACTTC
TRBJ1-6 TRBD1 TRBV9 - CASSVEMTGGISPLHF TGTGCCAGCAGCGTAGAGATGACAGGGGGCATTTCACCCCTCCACTTT
TRBJ2-1 - TRBV5-1 - CASRGQANNEQFF TGCGCCAGCAGGGGGCAGGCAAACAATGAGCAGTTCTTC
TRBJ1-1 - TRBV28 - CASTKKTEAFF TGTGCCAGCACCAAAAAAACTGAAGCTTTCTTT
TRBJ2-1 - TRBV7-6 - CASSLSGEEYNEQFF TGTGCCAGCAGCTTATCCGGGGAGGAGTACAATGAGCAGTTCTTC
TRBJ1-1 - TRBV5-1 - CASRGRGLVVDTEAFF TGCGCCAGCCGCGGCAGGGGTCTTGTTGTCGACACTGAAGCTTTCTTT
TRBJ1-2 TRBD1 TRBV5-1 - CASSVGTGGAYGYTF TGCGCCAGCAGCGTAGGGACAGGGGGCGCCTATGGCTACACCTTC
TRBJ2-3 - TRBV27 - CASSSADTQYF TGTGCCAGCAGTTCCGCAGATACGCAGTATTTT
TRBJ2-3 - TRBV29-1 - CSVPDSQGNGHTQYF TGCAGCGTCCCCGATTCCCAGGGGAACGGGCATACGCAGTATTTT
TRBJ2-1 TRBD2 TRBV11-2 - CASSLVGTSYNEQFF TGTGCCAGCAGCTTAGTGGGGACTAGTTACAATGAGCAGTTCTTC
TRBJ1-2 - TRBV6-4 - CASSQDSYYGYTF TGTGCCAGCAGTCAGGACAGTTACTATGGCTACACCTTC
TRBJ2-3 - TRBV14 - CASSLLSSVDTQYF TGTGCCAGCAGCCTACTCTCCTCGGTGGATACGCAGTATTTT